This entry lists 19 T cell receptor beta chains sequenced from one sample in a study of blood T cell repertoires in COVID-19. TCRdb's copy holds only in-frame clones and misses some; the assay was immunoSEQ multiplex PCR. The sample consists of 270,000 or so clones, 80% to 90% of them appearing once. The sequenced material came from PBMCs or T cells enriched from blood (not recorded which). The receptor source for this set is a woman in her 30s with acute COVID-19.

On this clone: A read error may account for a junction end that differs from germline. The chain has TRBV28 and TRBJ1-4; maybe TRBD1 (5 bases). The germline V gene encodes CDR1 MDHEN and CDR2 SYDVKM. The CDR3 length is 12 residues. CDR3 sequence: CASSPSNGHVRF. The CDR3 nucleotides are TGTGCCAGCAGCCCATCAAACGGACACGTAAGGTTT.

This clone was detected a few times. CDR3 in amino acids: CASGRDGDNSPLHF. DNA for the CDR3: TGTGCTAGTGGTCGAGACGGAGATAATTCACCCCTCCACTTT. The rearrangement joins TRBV12-5 to TRBJ1-6; D gene unclear. Germline CDR1 LGHNT, CDR2 FRNRAP. The ends were cut back, 5 bases at V and 5 bases at J, with 10 bases in the middle. The CDR3 length is 14 residues.

V is TRBV14 and J is TRBJ1-2; possibly TRBD1 for D (5 bases). Trimming stripped 0 bases from V and 4 bases from J, with 9 bases between. Germline-derived CDR1 and CDR2 are SGHDN and FVKESK. The length of the CDR3 is 14 residues. This chain's CDR3 is CASSQDDRPYGYTF. CDR3 nucleotide sequence: TGTGCCAGCAGCCAAGATGACAGACCCTATGGCTACACCTTC.

This chain connects TRBV27 to TRBJ1-6, with a tentative D call TRBD1 (5 bases). The CDR3 sequence is 15 residues long. Per germline, CDR1 MNHEY and CDR2 SMNVEV (reference sequence). Trimming removed 6 bases from V and 10 bases from J, with 19 bases in between. The CDR3 loop is CASSLIGQGGSPLHF. CDR3 coding DNA: TGTGCCAGCAGCCTTATCGGGCAGGGAGGATCACCCCTCCACTTT.

This sequence joins TRBV10-3 and TRBJ2-7; 7 nucleotides agree with TRBD1. Germline trimming cut 7 bases from V and 0 bases from J; bases unmatched to any gene: 6. CDR3 length: 14 residues. From germline, CDR1 is ENHRY and CDR2 SYGVKD. As DNA, the CDR3 is TGTGCCATCACTCCGGCAGGGGGCTCCTACGAGCAGTACTTC. It encodes CAITPAGGSYEQYF.

The gene calls are TRBV11-3 and TRBJ2-2, with 7 bases matching TRBD1. This CDR3 contains 18 residues. J lost 5 bases, V lost 1 base, and 13 bases had no gene match. CDR1 is SGHNT and CDR2 is YENEEA in the germline V gene. The CDR3 protein is CASSLGGQSLIGTGELFF. For the CDR3, the DNA is TGTGCCAGCAGCTTAGGGGGACAGAGCCTAATTGGGACCGGGGAGCTGTTTTTT. The full variable domain, rest sourced from reference TRBV11-3 and TRBJ2-2, is EAGVVQSPRYKIIEKKQPVAFWCNPISGHNTLYWYLQNLGQGPELLIRYENEEAVDDSQLPKDRFSAERLKGVDSTLKIQPAELGDSAVYLCASSLGGQSLIGTGELFFGEGSRLTVL.

V is TRBV28 and J is TRBJ1-5; D call uncertain. The CDR3 is made up of 15 amino acids. Germline V gives CDR1 MDHEN, CDR2 SYDVKM. Trimming cost V 1 base and J 11 bases, with 18 bases left between them. The CDR3 spells CASSLSLSSHRAQHF. The DNA for the CDR3 is TGTGCCAGCAGTTTATCCCTTAGTTCCCACCGGGCCCAGCATTTT.

This chain links TRBV5-4 with TRBJ2-3; 9 nucleotides line up with TRBD2. This CDR3 has 17 amino acids. V dropped 1 base and J dropped 6; count of bases not matched to a gene: 12. Looked up from germline, CDR1 is SGHNT and CDR2 is YYREEE (reference sequence). DNA for the CDR3: TGTGCCAGCAGCTTGCCGCGGGAGGGCCTCTGGGATGATACGCAGTATTTT. It yields the protein CASSLPREGLWDDTQYF.

The V call is TRBV7-9, the J call TRBJ2-2; 9 bases match TRBD1. Germline V gene sequence: CDR1 SEHNR, CDR2 FQNEAQ (reference sequence). The CDR3 spans 15 residues. J gave up 5 bases and V 5 bases, and 6 bases lay outside the gene matches. The DNA of the CDR3 is TGTGCCAGCAGCACCGGGACAGGGTCAACCGGGGAGCTGTTTTTT. Protein sequence: CASSTGTGSTGELFF.

The rearrangement links TRBV2 to TRBJ1-2; tentative D call: TRBD1 (5 bases). Trimming removed 6 bases at V and 6 bases at J, with 17 bases between. The CDR3 runs 14 residues. From germline, CDR1 is SNHLY and CDR2 FYNNEI. CDR3 nucleotides: TGTGCCAGCAGGCACGACGGGGGTGTAGATGGCTACACCTTC. Translation: CASRHDGGVDGYTF.

Only one count was recorded for this clone. V and J are TRBV14 and TRBJ1-6; D is possibly TRBD1 (6 bases). The CDR3 contains 14 residues. Germline loops: CDR1 SGHDN, CDR2 FVKESK. Trimming removed 8 bases from V and 10 bases from J, with 18 bases in between. The CDR3 DNA reads TGTGCCAGCCAACGGACAGCCCTTCGATCACCCCTCCACTTT. It encodes CASQRTALRSPLHF.

The chain is built from TRBV7-9 and TRBJ2-3; 7 nucleotides match TRBD2. Germline V CDR1 and CDR2: SEHNR, FQNEAQ (reference sequence). Trimming removed 1 base from V and 1 base from J; junction bases left unmatched: 8. The CDR3 is made up of 17 amino acids. The CDR3 is CASSLGASGPRTDTQYF. In DNA, the CDR3 is TGTGCCAGCAGCTTAGGGGCTAGCGGCCCACGCACAGATACGCAGTATTTT.

The rearrangement links TRBV7-2 to TRBJ1-1, with 7 bases aligning to TRBD1. Germline loops: CDR1 SGHTA, CDR2 FQGNSA. Trimming took 5 bases from V and 1 from J; bases not matched to a gene: 7. The CDR3 extends over 15 amino acids. CDR3 sequence: CASSLWTGANTEAFF. The CDR3 nucleotides read TGTGCCAGCAGCCTGTGGACAGGAGCGAACACTGAAGCTTTCTTT.

This clone came up a few times. The chain couples TRBV29-1 to TRBJ1-1; no reliable D call. CDR3 length: 10 residues. Germline CDR1 reads SQVTM; CDR2 reads ANQGSEA. V shed 4 bases and J shed 5 bases, with 5 bases lying between them. CDR3 residues: CSVGATEAFF. DNA for the CDR3: TGCAGCGTTGGGGCGACTGAAGCTTTCTTT.

The V gene is TRBV7-9, the J gene TRBJ2-2, with 8 bases aligning to TRBD1. Germline-derived CDR1 and CDR2 are SEHNR and FQNEAQ (reference sequence). The CDR3 totals 18 residues. V shed 2 bases and J 0 bases; nucleotides not matched to a gene: 8. CDR3 protein: CASSLRAGGTSNTGELFF. CDR3 sequence (DNA): TGTGCCAGCAGCTTAAGGGCAGGGGGCACGTCGAACACCGGGGAGCTGTTTTTT.

The rearrangement links TRBV5-1 to TRBJ2-3; no definite D call. V was clipped by 0 bases and J by 4 bases, with 6 bases between them. Germline V gene sequence: CDR1 SGHRS, CDR2 YFSETQ. The CDR3 consists of 13 residues. The CDR3 reads CASSLGRSDTQYF. CDR3 DNA sequence: TGCGCCAGCAGCTTGGGTCGGTCAGATACGCAGTATTTT. Together with reference TRBV5-1 and TRBJ2-3, the CDR3 gives the full variable domain: KAGVTQTPRYLIKTRGQQVTLSCSPISGHRSVSWYQQTPGQGLQFLFEYFSETQRNKGNFPGRFSGRQFSNSRSEMNVSTLELGDSALYLCASSLGRSDTQYFGPGTRLTVL.

The chain joins TRBV28 to TRBJ2-3; TRBD2 aligns across 9 bases. Germline V gene lookup returns CDR1 MDHEN and CDR2 SYDVKM. This CDR3 contains 16 residues. J gave up 2 bases and V 3 bases, and 6 bases lay outside the gene matches. CDR3 amino acids: CASSFSASGNTDTQYF. The CDR3 DNA reads TGTGCCAGCAGTTTTTCGGCTAGCGGGAACACAGATACGCAGTATTTT.

This clone showed up just once. The rearrangement joins TRBV7-2 to TRBJ2-1, with 8 bases matching TRBD2. CDR3 length equals 15 residues. CDR1 is SGHTA and CDR2 is FQGNSA in the germline V gene. After removal of 4 bases from V and 3 bases from J, the junction contained 5 bases not matched to a gene. The CDR3 reads CASSSGLASYNEQFF. The CDR3 nucleotides are TGTGCCAGCAGCTCTGGACTAGCCAGCTACAATGAGCAGTTCTTC.

DNA for the CDR3: TGTGCCAGCAGCTCTACCGGGACTAGCGTAACCTACGAGCAGTACTTC. Its translation is CASSSTGTSVTYEQYF. The J gene is TRBJ2-7, the V gene TRBV7-2, with 10 bases fitting TRBD2. Germline trimming cut 4 bases from V and 2 bases from J; bases unmatched to any gene: 8. This CDR3 is built from 16 residues. Germline V gene sequence: CDR1 SGHTA, CDR2 FQGNSA.